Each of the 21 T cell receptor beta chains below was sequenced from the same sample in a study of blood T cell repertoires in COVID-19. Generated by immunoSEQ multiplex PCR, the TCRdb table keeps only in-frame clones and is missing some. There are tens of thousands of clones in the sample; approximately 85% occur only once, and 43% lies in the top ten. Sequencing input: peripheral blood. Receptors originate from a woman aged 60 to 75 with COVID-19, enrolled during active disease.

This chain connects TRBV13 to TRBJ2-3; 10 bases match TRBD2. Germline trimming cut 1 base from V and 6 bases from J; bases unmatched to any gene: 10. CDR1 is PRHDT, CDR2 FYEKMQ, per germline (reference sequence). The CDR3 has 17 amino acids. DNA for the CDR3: TGTGCCAGCAGCTTAGCTCCCCTAGCGGGGGTTTCGGATACGCAGTATTTT. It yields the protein CASSLAPLAGVSDTQYF.

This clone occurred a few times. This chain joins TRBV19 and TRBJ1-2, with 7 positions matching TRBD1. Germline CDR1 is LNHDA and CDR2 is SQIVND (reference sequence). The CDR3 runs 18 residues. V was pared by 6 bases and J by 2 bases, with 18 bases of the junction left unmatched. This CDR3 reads CASSTQGEGRYGNYGYTF. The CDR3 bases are TGTGCCAGTAGCACTCAGGGGGAAGGAAGATATGGCAACTATGGCTACACCTTC.

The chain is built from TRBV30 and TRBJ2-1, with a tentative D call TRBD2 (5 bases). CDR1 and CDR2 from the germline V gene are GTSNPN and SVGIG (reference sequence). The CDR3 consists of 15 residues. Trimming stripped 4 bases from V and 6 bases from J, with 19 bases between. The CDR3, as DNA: TGTGCCTGGACCAAAGGCCCGGGGTGGATCAATGAGCAGTTCTTC. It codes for CAWTKGPGWINEQFF.

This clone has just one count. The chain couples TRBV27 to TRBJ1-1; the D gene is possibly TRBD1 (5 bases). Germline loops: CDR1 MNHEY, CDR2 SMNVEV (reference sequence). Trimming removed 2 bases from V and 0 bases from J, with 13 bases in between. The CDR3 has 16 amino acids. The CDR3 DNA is TGTGCCAGCAGTTTAGGGGCTATAAGTTTGAACACTGAAGCTTTCTTT. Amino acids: CASSLGAISLNTEAFF.

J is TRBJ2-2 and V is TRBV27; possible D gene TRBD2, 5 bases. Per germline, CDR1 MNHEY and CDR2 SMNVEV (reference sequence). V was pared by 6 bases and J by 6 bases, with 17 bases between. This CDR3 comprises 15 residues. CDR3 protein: CASSLYRESAGELFF. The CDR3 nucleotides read TGTGCCAGCAGCCTATATCGGGAATCGGCCGGGGAGCTGTTTTTT.

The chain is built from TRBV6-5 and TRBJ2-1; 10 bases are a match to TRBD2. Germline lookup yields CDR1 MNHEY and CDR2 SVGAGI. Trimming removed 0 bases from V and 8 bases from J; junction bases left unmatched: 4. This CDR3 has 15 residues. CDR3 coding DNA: TGTGCCAGCAGTTACTCGGCTAGCGGGGGACATGAGCAGTTCTTC. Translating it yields CASSYSASGGHEQFF.

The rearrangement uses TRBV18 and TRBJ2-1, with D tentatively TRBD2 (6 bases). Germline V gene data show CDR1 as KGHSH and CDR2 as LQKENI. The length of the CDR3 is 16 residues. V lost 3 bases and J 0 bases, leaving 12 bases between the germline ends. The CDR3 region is CASSPESGYSYNEQFF. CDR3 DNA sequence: TGTGCCAGCTCACCCGAGAGCGGGTACTCCTACAATGAGCAGTTCTTC.

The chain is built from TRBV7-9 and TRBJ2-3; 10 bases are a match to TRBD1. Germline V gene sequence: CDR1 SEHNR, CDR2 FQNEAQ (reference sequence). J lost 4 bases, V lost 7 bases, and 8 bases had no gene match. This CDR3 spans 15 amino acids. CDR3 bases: TGTGCCAGCACGGAGGGACAGGGGATCCCAGATACGCAGTATTTT. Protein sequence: CASTEGQGIPDTQYF.

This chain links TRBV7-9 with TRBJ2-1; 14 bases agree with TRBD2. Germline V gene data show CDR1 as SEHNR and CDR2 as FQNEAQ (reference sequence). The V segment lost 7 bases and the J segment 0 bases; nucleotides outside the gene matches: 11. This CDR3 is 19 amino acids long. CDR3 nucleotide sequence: TGTGCCAGCACCCAGGGGGGACTAGCGGGGGTCCTCTCCTACAATGAGCAGTTCTTC. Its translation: CASTQGGLAGVLSYNEQFF.

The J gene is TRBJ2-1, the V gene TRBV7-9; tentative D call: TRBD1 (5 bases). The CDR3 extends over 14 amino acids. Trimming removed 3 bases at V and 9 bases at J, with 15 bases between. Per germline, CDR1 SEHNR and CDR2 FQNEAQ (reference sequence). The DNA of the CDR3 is TGTGCCAGCAGCTTTTCCCTCAGGGCGCGTGAGCAGTTCTTC. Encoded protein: CASSFSLRAREQFF.

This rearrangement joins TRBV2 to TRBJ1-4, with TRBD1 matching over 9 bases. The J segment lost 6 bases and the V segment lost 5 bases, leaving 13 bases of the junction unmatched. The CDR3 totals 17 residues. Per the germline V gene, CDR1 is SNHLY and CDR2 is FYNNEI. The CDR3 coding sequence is TGTGCCAGCAGTACCCACCGGGACAGGGACGGCGATGAAAAACTGTTTTTT. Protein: CASSTHRDRDGDEKLFF.

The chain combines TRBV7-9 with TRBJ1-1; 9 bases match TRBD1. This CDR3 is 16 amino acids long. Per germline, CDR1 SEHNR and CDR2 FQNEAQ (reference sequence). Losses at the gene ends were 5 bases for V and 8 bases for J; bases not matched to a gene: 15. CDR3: CASSIQGAGSLREAFF. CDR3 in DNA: TGTGCCAGCAGCATACAGGGGGCTGGGTCGCTCAGGGAAGCTTTCTTT.

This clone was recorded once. The CDR3 region has the DNA TGTGCCAGCAGCTCTTGGACTAGCGGGTTATCCTACGAGCAGTACTTC. Amino acid sequence: CASSSWTSGLSYEQYF. The rearrangement links TRBV5-4 to TRBJ2-7; 11 nucleotides line up with TRBD2. The germline V gene encodes CDR1 SGHNT and CDR2 YYREEE (reference sequence). The V segment lost 3 bases and the J segment 1 base; nucleotides outside the gene matches: 6. This CDR3 has 16 residues.

The CDR3 sequence is CASREGTSKSNEQFF. The CDR3 region has the DNA TGTGCCAGCAGAGAAGGGACTAGCAAATCCAATGAGCAGTTCTTC. This chain uses TRBV7-2 with TRBJ2-1; TRBD2 agrees at 9 bases. The CDR3 contains 15 residues. CDR1 is SGHTA, CDR2 FQGNSA, per germline. V shed 6 bases and J 6 bases; nucleotides not matched to a gene: 9.

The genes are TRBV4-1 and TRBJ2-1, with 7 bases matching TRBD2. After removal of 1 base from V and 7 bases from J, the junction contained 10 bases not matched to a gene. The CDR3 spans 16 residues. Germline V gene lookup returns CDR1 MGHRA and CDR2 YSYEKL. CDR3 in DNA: TGCGCCAGCAGCCAAGGTCTGGGTGTCGGGAGGAATGAGCAGTTCTTC. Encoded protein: CASSQGLGVGRNEQFF.

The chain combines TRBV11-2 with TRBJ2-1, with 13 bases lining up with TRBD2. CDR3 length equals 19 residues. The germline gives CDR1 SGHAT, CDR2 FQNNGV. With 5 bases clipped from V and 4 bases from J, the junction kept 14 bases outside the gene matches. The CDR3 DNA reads TGTGCCAGCAGCAATCCCGGGACTAGCGGGATGGGAGTATACAATGAGCAGTTCTTC. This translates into CASSNPGTSGMGVYNEQFF.

The CDR3 coding sequence is TGTGCCAGCAGCCCCCGAGTTATCTCTACCTTCTCGGGTTTTGGGGAGCTGTTTTTT. Residues: CASSPRVISTFSGFGELFF. The rearrangement links TRBV11-2 to TRBJ2-2; D is uncertain. Germline values: CDR1 SGHAT, CDR2 FQNNGV. Trimming removed 5 bases from V and 8 bases from J, with 30 bases in between. This CDR3 is built from 19 residues. The variable domain in full, completed from reference TRBV11-2 and TRBJ2-2, reads EAGVAQSPRYKIIEKRQSVAFWCNPISGHATLYWYQQILGQGPKLLIQFQNNGVVDDSQLPKDRFSAERLKGVDSTLKIQPAKLEDSAVYLCASSPRVISTFSGFGELFFGEGSRLTVL.

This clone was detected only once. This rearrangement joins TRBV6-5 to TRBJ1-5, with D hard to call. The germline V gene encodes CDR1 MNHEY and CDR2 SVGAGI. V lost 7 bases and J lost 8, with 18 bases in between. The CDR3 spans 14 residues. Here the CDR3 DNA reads TGTGCCAGCACCGCCTCCGGCGGAGAGGAGCCCCAGCATTTT. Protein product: CASTASGGEEPQHF.

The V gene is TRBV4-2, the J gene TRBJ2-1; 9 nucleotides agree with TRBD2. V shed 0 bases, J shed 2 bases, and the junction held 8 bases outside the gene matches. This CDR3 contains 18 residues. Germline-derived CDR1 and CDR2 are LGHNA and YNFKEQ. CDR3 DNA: TGTGCCAGCAGCCAAGATAGGTTTGCTAGCGGGGCCTACAATGAGCAGTTCTTC. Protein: CASSQDRFASGAYNEQFF.

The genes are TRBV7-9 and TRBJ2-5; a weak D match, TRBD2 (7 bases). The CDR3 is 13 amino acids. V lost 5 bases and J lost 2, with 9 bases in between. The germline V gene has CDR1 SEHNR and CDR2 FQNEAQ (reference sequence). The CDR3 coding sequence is TGTGCCAGCAGCCGGGGGGCGCAAGAGACCCAGTACTTC. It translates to CASSRGAQETQYF. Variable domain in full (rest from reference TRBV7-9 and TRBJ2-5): DTGVSQNPRHKITKRGQNVTFRCDPISEHNRLYWYRQTLGQGPEFLTYFQNEAQLEKSRLLSDRFSAERPKGSFSTLEIQRTEQGDSAMYLCASSRGAQETQYFGPGTRLLVL.

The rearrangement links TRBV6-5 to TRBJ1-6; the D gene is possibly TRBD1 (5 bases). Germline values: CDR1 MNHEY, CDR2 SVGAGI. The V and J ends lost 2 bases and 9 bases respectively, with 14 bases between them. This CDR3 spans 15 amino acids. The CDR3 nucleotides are TGTGCCAGCAGTTACACACGGGGGTATGGTTCACCCCTCCACTTT. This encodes CASSYTRGYGSPLHF.